This entry lists 29 T cell receptor beta chains sequenced from one sample in a study of blood T cell repertoires in COVID-19. Profiling relied on immunoSEQ multiplex PCR, and the TCRdb table lists in-frame clones only, not all of them. The profile shows some 150,000 clones, approximately 85% of them singletons. The sequenced sample consisted of peripheral blood. All receptors derive from a man in his 60s with COVID-19, enrolled during active disease.

CDR3 bases: TGTGCCAGCAGTTTTTTACTGAAACTGTTTTTT. It codes for CASSFLLKLFF. The rearrangement joins TRBV28 to TRBJ1-4; D ambiguous. The ends were cut back, 3 bases at V and 11 bases at J, with 7 bases in the middle. This CDR3 spans 11 amino acids. CDR1 and CDR2 from the germline V gene are MDHEN and SYDVKM.

The chain employs TRBV5-1 and TRBJ2-2; 11 positions match TRBD2. This CDR3 has 17 amino acids. J was trimmed by 7 bases and V by 0 bases; bases with no gene match: 8. The germline V gene has CDR1 SGHRS and CDR2 YFSETQ. CDR3 amino acids: CASSLALLAGEVGELFF. The DNA for the CDR3 is TGCGCCAGCAGCTTGGCCCTACTAGCGGGAGAGGTCGGGGAGCTGTTTTTT.

The rearrangement uses TRBV19 and TRBJ1-2, with D possibly being TRBD1 (6 bases). The V end was cut by 11 bases, the J end by 7 bases, with 17 bases between. This CDR3 is 12 amino acids long. Per germline, CDR1 LNHDA and CDR2 SQIVND (reference sequence). The CDR3 spells CAGRGASGGYTF. CDR3 nucleotides: TGTGCCGGACGGGGGGCCTCGGGTGGCTACACCTTC.

This chain connects TRBV3-1 (or the pseudogene TRBV3-2) to TRBJ2-6, with 11 positions matching TRBD1. Germline lookup yields CDR1 LGHDT and CDR2 YNNKEL (reference sequence). V trimming: 8 bases; J trimming: 2 bases; junction bases outside the gene matches: 11. The CDR3 runs 18 residues. CDR3: CASGGLGQGAAGANVLTF. The CDR3 DNA sequence: TGTGCCAGCGGGGGTCTTGGACAGGGGGCCGCTGGGGCCAACGTCCTGACTTTC.

V and J are TRBV29-1 and TRBJ1-5; unclear D gene. This CDR3 has 14 residues. Germline-derived CDR1 and CDR2 are SQVTM and ANQGSEA. Trimming removed 5 bases at V and 2 bases at J, with 13 bases between. CDR3 DNA: TGCAGCGTTTCCGACTCGATGGGCAATCAGCCCCAGCATTTT. This sequence encodes CSVSDSMGNQPQHF.

The V and J genes are TRBV5-6 and TRBJ1-1, with 7 bases that match TRBD1. This CDR3 has 12 amino acids. CDR1 is SGHDT and CDR2 is YYEEEE in the germline V gene. After removal of 4 bases from V and 7 bases from J, the junction contained 4 bases not matched to a gene. The CDR3 loop is CASSPGTVEAFF. The CDR3 DNA follows: TGTGCCAGCAGCCCAGGGACAGTTGAAGCTTTCTTT.

The count of this clone is one. J is TRBJ1-5 and V is TRBV28; D gene ambiguous. Germline V CDR1 and CDR2: MDHEN, SYDVKM. CDR3 length: 13 residues. V was trimmed by 6 bases and J by 6 bases, leaving 12 bases between them. CDR3 sequence: CASSSTHRQPQHF. For the CDR3, the DNA is TGTGCCAGCAGCTCAACACATCGTCAGCCCCAGCATTTT.

The J gene is TRBJ1-2, the V gene TRBV12-3 or TRBV12-4, with 7 bases matching TRBD1. Trimming took 5 bases from V and 4 from J; bases not matched to a gene: 4. The length of the CDR3 is 13 residues. The CDR3 region has the DNA TGTGCCAGCAGTACGACAGGGTCCTATGGCTACACCTTC. Translating it yields CASSTTGSYGYTF.

The chain uses TRBV6-2 or TRBV6-3 and TRBJ2-7, with 12 bases that match TRBD2. The trim removed 5 bases at V and 4 bases at J, leaving 3 bases unmatched. The CDR3 contains 14 residues. From germline, CDR1 is MNHEY and CDR2 SVGEGT. The CDR3 protein is CASSNGLAGYEQYF. CDR3 bases: TGTGCCAGCAGTAACGGACTAGCGGGATACGAGCAGTACTTC.

The chain joins TRBV18 to TRBJ2-7; D not certain. Deletions cut 3 bases from V and 7 bases from J, with 19 bases between. The CDR3 sequence is 15 residues long. From germline, CDR1 is KGHSH and CDR2 LQKENI. For the CDR3, the DNA is TGTGCCAGCTCACCTTCTGTGCTTCCGGGTGAAGAGCAGTACTTC. Amino acid sequence: CASSPSVLPGEEQYF.

The chain recombines TRBV10-3 with TRBJ2-1; TRBD1 is a possible D gene (6 bases). Looked up from germline, CDR1 is ENHRY and CDR2 is SYGVKD. The V end lost 2 bases, the J end lost 7 bases, and 15 bases lay between the germline ends. CDR3 length: 15 amino acids. CDR3 loop: CAISEGPSTGNEQFF. As DNA, the CDR3 is TGTGCCATCAGTGAGGGACCATCGACAGGAAATGAGCAGTTCTTC.

The chain has TRBV9 and TRBJ2-7, with 9 nucleotides matching TRBD1. The CDR3 sequence is 13 residues long. Germline V CDR1 and CDR2: SGDLS, YYNGEE. V dropped 7 bases and J dropped 6; count of bases not matched to a gene: 8. The CDR3 DNA follows: TGTGCCAGCGGTCGGACAGGGGTTGGCGAGCAGTACTTC. Translating it yields CASGRTGVGEQYF.

The V call is TRBV28, the J call TRBJ1-1; 9 positions match TRBD1. In germline, CDR1 is MDHEN, CDR2 SYDVKM. Trimming took 8 bases from V and 8 from J; bases not matched to a gene: 15. The CDR3 consists of 15 residues. CDR3 region: CASHKGDRVESEAFF. The CDR3 nucleotides read TGTGCCAGCCATAAGGGGGACAGGGTCGAGTCCGAAGCTTTCTTT.

The rearrangement joins TRBV27 to TRBJ2-7; 10 nucleotides agree with TRBD2. This CDR3 has 14 residues. Germline V gene sequence: CDR1 MNHEY, CDR2 SMNVEV (reference sequence). J was trimmed by 2 bases and V by 6 bases; bases with no gene match: 4. Here the CDR3 reads CASSGTSDPYEQYF. The CDR3 DNA is TGTGCCAGCAGCGGGACTAGCGACCCCTACGAGCAGTACTTC.

CDR3 region: CASSLAGQQTGNTIYF. CDR3 coding DNA: TGTGCCAGCAGCTTAGCGGGACAGCAGACTGGAAACACCATATATTTT. This chain uses TRBV7-6 with TRBJ1-3, with 7 nucleotides matching TRBD1. This CDR3 comprises 16 residues. Trimming at V came to 0 bases and at J to 2 bases, leaving 4 bases not matched to a gene. In germline, CDR1 is SGHVS, CDR2 FNYEAQ. The full variable domain, with the rest looked up from reference TRBV7-6 and TRBJ1-3, is GAGVSQSPRYKVTKRGQDVALRCDPISGHVSLYWYRQALGQGPEFLTYFNYEAQQDKSGLPNDRFSAERPEGSISTLTIQRTEQRDSAMYRCASSLAGQQTGNTIYFGEGSWLTVV.

The chain recombines TRBV24-1 with TRBJ1-2, with 10 bases that match TRBD1. This CDR3 has 14 residues. With 5 bases clipped from V and 5 bases from J, the junction kept 4 bases outside the gene matches. The germline gives CDR1 KGHDR, CDR2 SFDVKD. CDR3: CATSAQDRGYGYTF. CDR3 DNA: TGTGCCACCAGTGCCCAGGACAGGGGGTATGGCTACACCTTC.

The chain employs TRBV5-1 and TRBJ1-2; unclear D gene. From germline, CDR1 is SGHRS and CDR2 YFSETQ. This CDR3 has 14 residues. Trimming removed 0 bases from V and 7 bases from J, with 13 bases in between. The CDR3 reads CASSLVLAEGGYTF. The CDR3 DNA follows: TGCGCCAGCAGCTTGGTTTTGGCAGAGGGTGGCTACACCTTC.

The rearrangement joins TRBV5-6 to TRBJ1-5; TRBD1 is a possible D gene (6 bases). Per the germline V gene, CDR1 is SGHDT and CDR2 is YYEEEE. This CDR3 is built from 15 residues. V shed 0 bases and J shed 8 bases, with 15 bases lying between them. The CDR3 protein is CASSLGARGAEPQHF. DNA for the CDR3: TGTGCCAGCAGCTTGGGGGCCAGGGGCGCGGAGCCCCAGCATTTT.

The chain employs TRBV6-2 or TRBV6-3 and TRBJ1-5; 11 bases align to TRBD1. There are 18 residues in the CDR3. CDR1 and CDR2 (germline): MNHEY, SVGEGT. The V segment lost 2 bases and the J segment 5 bases; nucleotides outside the gene matches: 11. CDR3 nucleotide sequence: TGTGCCAGCAGTTACGTCCTTGGGACAGGGGGTGTCGATCAGCCCCAGCATTTT. Its translation is CASSYVLGTGGVDQPQHF.

V usage is TRBV4-2 and J usage is TRBJ2-7, with TRBD2 as a possible D gene (5 bases). CDR3 size: 15 residues. V was cut by 1 base and J by 7 bases, with 17 bases left in between. CDR1 is LGHNA and CDR2 is YNFKEQ in the germline V gene. The CDR3 bases are TGTGCCAGCAGCCAAGGAGACGGTCCGACGGGGGAGCAGTACTTC. This translates into CASSQGDGPTGEQYF.

The V gene is TRBV28, the J gene TRBJ1-3; TRBD1 matches 7 bases. CDR3 length: 17 residues. V lost 6 bases, J lost 0 bases, and 11 bases stayed unmatched. CDR1 is MDHEN and CDR2 is SYDVKM in the germline V gene. Here the CDR3 reads CASRPTQGSRSGNTIYF. The CDR3 coding sequence is TGTGCCAGCAGACCCACACAGGGGTCACGCTCTGGAAACACCATATATTTT.

The V and J genes are TRBV7-3 and TRBJ2-3, with TRBD2 identical over 10 bases. Germline V gene lookup returns CDR1 SGHTA and CDR2 FQGTGA. J lost 6 bases, V lost 5 bases, and 14 bases had no gene match. The CDR3 contains 17 residues. CDR3 sequence (DNA): TGTGCCAGCAGCCAGATGCATCCGGCTAGCGGGAGTGATACGCAGTATTTT. Amino acids: CASSQMHPASGSDTQYF.

The J gene is TRBJ1-2, the V gene TRBV7-2; TRBD1 might be the D (6 bases). This CDR3 spans 14 amino acids. CDR1 is SGHTA, CDR2 FQGNSA, per germline. Trimming removed 4 bases at V and 1 base at J, with 10 bases between. The CDR3 region is CASSSTGVNYGYTF. Here the CDR3 DNA reads TGTGCCAGCAGCTCGACAGGCGTTAACTATGGCTACACCTTC.

The CDR3 nucleotides are TGTGCCAGCAGCCTAAAAGATACGCAGTATTTT. It translates to CASSLKDTQYF. This chain uses TRBV3-1 (or the pseudogene TRBV3-2) with TRBJ2-3; no definite D call. Germline V CDR1 and CDR2: LGHDT, YNNKEL (reference sequence). Trimming shortened V by 4 bases and J by 5 bases, and 4 bases separated the two germline ends. The CDR3 extends over 11 amino acids.

The chain is built from TRBV5-1 and TRBJ2-1, with 11 bases fitting TRBD2. This CDR3 has 19 amino acids. The V and J ends lost 0 bases and 4 bases, in that order; junction bases with no gene match: 12. The germline V gene encodes CDR1 SGHRS and CDR2 YFSETQ. The DNA of the CDR3 is TGCGCCAGCAGCTTGGTTCTAGCGGGGGGCACCTTTTCTTACAATGAGCAGTTCTTC. Protein product: CASSLVLAGGTFSYNEQFF.

V and J are TRBV7-2 and TRBJ1-3, with D uncertain. V lost 9 bases to trimming and J lost 1 base, with 10 bases between them. CDR3 length: 13 residues. Germline CDR1 SGHTA, CDR2 FQGNSA. The CDR3 DNA is TGTGCCAGTCGGGGTGCATCTGGAAACACCATATATTTT. This sequence encodes CASRGASGNTIYF.

This clone was seen only once. This chain joins TRBV4-1 and TRBJ2-5, with 9 bases that match TRBD2. The length of the CDR3 is 16 residues. The germline CDR1 and CDR2 sequences are MGHRA and YSYEKL. The V segment lost 3 bases and the J segment 3 bases; nucleotides outside the gene matches: 8. CDR3 in DNA: TGCGCCAGCAGCCAGTTTGAGCGGGGGGCCAAAGAGACCCAGTACTTC. Encoded protein: CASSQFERGAKETQYF.

The DNA for the CDR3 is TGTGCCAGCAGTTTACGTACGGGAGGGAATGAGCAGTTCTTC. Encoded protein: CASSLRTGGNEQFF. The gene calls are TRBV27 and TRBJ2-1; 8 positions match TRBD2. Germline-derived CDR1 and CDR2 are MNHEY and SMNVEV (reference sequence). This CDR3 region has 14 residues. J lost 7 bases, V lost 2 bases, and 4 bases had no gene match.

The sample holds one count of this clone. Other DNA sequences of this sample code for an identical CDR3. V gene TRBV6-5 combines with J gene TRBJ1-2; 7 bases agree with TRBD1. Germline CDR1 reads MNHEY; CDR2 reads SVGAGI. J lost 4 bases, V lost 0 bases, and 2 bases had no gene match. The CDR3 has 14 residues. The CDR3 here is CASSYSPGGYGYTF. For the CDR3, the DNA is TGTGCCAGCAGTTACTCGCCAGGGGGCTATGGCTACACCTTC.